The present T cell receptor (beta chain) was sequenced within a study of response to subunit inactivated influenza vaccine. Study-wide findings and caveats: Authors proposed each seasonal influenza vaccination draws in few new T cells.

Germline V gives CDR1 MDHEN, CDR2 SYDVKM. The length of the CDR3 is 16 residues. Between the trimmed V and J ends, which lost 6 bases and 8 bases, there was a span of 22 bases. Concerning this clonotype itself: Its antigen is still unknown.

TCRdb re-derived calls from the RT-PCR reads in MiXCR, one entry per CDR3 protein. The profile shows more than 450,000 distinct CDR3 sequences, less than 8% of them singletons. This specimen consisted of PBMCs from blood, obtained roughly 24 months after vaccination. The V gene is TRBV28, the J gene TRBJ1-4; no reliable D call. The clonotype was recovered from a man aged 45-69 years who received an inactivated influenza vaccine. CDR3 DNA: TGTGCCAGCAGCAGACCCTCACAAAGGAAGAGGGAAAAACTGTTTTTT. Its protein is CASSRPSQRKREKLFF.